The rows below give T cell receptor beta chains drawn from one sample of a study of regulatory T cells in long-lasting Graves disease. TCRdb independently ran MiXCR on the multiplex PCR reads; one entry per CDR3 protein. The data show fewer than 400,000 distinct CDR3 sequences, 15% to 20% seen once. This specimen was peripheral blood mononuclear cells (PBMCs), taken at new diagnosis, from a patient treated with antithyroid drugs. The receptors were sampled from a female donor with Graves disease. Each CDR3 is given with its conserved first and last residue. D genes are given only for firm matches. Size tells how often a clone was seen (once, few, many) or the class of an expanded clone, and some rows leave it out.

V	D	J	size	CDR3	DNA
TRBV20-1	.	TRBJ2-7	many	CSAGEQASYEQYF	TGCAGTGCTGGCGAACAGGCGTCCTACGAGCAGTACTTC
TRBV15	.	TRBJ2-4	many	CATSREGSELAKNIQYF	TGTGCCACCAGCAGAGAGGGTTCAGAACTAGCCAAAAACATTCAGTACTTC
TRBV6-1	TRBD2	TRBJ2-7	few	CASSDLAGGGPYEQYF	TGTGCCAGCAGTGACTTAGCGGGAGGTGGGCCTTACGAGCAGTACTTC
TRBV3-1	.	TRBJ1-2	.	CASSPRGVANYGYTF	TGTGCCAGCAGCCCGCGCGGGGTAGCCAACTATGGCTACACCTTC
TRBV19	.	TRBJ1-1	many	CASLDSDSGAVTFF	TGTGCCAGCCTTGACTCGGACTCCGGAGCGGTAACTTTCTTT
TRBV20-1	.	TRBJ1-5	many	CSARAARGGNQPQHF	TGCAGTGCTAGAGCAGCCAGGGGAGGTAATCAGCCCCAGCATTTT
TRBV19	TRBD1	TRBJ2-6	many	CATSMGTGGSGANVLTF	TGTGCCACCTCGATGGGGACAGGGGGCTCTGGGGCCAACGTCCTGACTTTC
TRBV29-1	.	TRBJ1-2	many	CSVADSGARGYTF	TGCAGCGTTGCCGATTCAGGGGCACGGGGCTACACCTTC
TRBV7-9	TRBD1	TRBJ1-2	many	CASSVDRGDGYTF	TGTGCCAGCAGCGTGGACAGGGGAGATGGCTACACCTTC
TRBV24-1	.	TRBJ1-5	many	CATSDSTLFRNQPQHF	TGTGCCACCAGTGATTCAACTTTGTTTCGCAATCAGCCCCAGCATTTT
TRBV5-1	.	TRBJ2-5	many	CASSASPLSQETQYF	TGCGCCAGCAGCGCCTCACCACTTTCACAAGAGACCCAGTACTTC
TRBV27	.	TRBJ1-5	.	CASSFGRGEQPQHF	TGTGCCAGCAGTTTCGGCAGGGGAGAACAGCCCCAGCATTTT
TRBV12-3/TRBV12-4	.	TRBJ2-3	many	CASSLVATTDTQYF	TGTGCCAGCAGTTTGGTCGCCACCACAGATACGCAGTATTTT
TRBV12-3/TRBV12-4	TRBD1	TRBJ1-4	few	CASSTGTGVSEKLFF	TGTGCCAGCAGTACCGGGACAGGGGTATCGGAAAAACTGTTTTTT
TRBV6-1	TRBD1	TRBJ2-7	many	CASSEHPRGLFGVEQYF	TGTGCCAGCAGTGAGCATCCTAGGGGGCTCTTTGGTGTAGAGCAGTACTTC
TRBV28	.	TRBJ2-7	once	CASSTLRGAGEQYF	TGTGCCAGCAGTACCCTCAGGGGAGCGGGGGAGCAGTACTTC
TRBV6-9	TRBD1	TRBJ1-1	.	CASSFSSTGGSAEAFF	TGTGCCAGCAGTTTCTCCTCGACAGGGGGCTCTGCTGAAGCTTTCTTT
TRBV28	.	TRBJ1-1	many	CASSLGAPSRVGVNTEAFF	TGTGCCAGCAGTTTAGGAGCCCCGAGTAGGGTGGGGGTGAACACTGAAGCTTTCTTT
TRBV3-1	.	TRBJ1-6	many	CASGQGGKGSPLHF	TGTGCCAGCGGGCAGGGAGGCAAAGGCTCACCCCTCCACTTT
TRBV9	TRBD1	TRBJ2-7	many	CASSVEGASYEQYF	TGTGCCAGCAGCGTAGAGGGGGCCAGCTACGAGCAGTACTTC
TRBV27	.	TRBJ2-3	.	CASTEAGTDFDTQYF	TGTGCCAGCACCGAAGCCGGGACTGACTTCGATACGCAGTATTTT
TRBV11-3	.	TRBJ2-3	many	CASSYRGTDTQYF	TGTGCCAGCAGCTACAGGGGCACAGATACGCAGTATTTT
TRBV7-2	.	TRBJ2-1	many	CASSLTSSYNEQFF	TGTGCCAGCAGCTTAACGAGCTCCTACAATGAGCAGTTCTTC
TRBV6-9	.	TRBJ2-7	few	CASSYSGTGGLYEQYF	TGTGCCAGCAGTTACTCTGGGACTGGGGGGCTCTACGAGCAGTACTTC
TRBV28	TRBD1	TRBJ1-2	.	CASSDRGLGGYTF	TGTGCCAGCAGTGACAGGGGGCTCGGAGGCTACACCTTC
TRBV4-2	.	TRBJ2-7	many	CASSQAAGQGGSYEQYF	TGTGCCAGCAGCCAAGCGGCAGGGCAAGGGGGCTCCTACGAGCAGTACTTC
TRBV20-1	TRBD2	TRBJ2-2	few	CSAMGGTSGSLGELFF	TGCAGTGCTATGGGGGGGACTAGCGGGAGTTTAGGGGAGCTGTTTTTT
TRBV29-1	.	TRBJ2-1	many	CSVEVTTNNEQFF	TGCAGCGTTGAAGTGACAACTAACAATGAGCAGTTCTTC
TRBV30	TRBD1	TRBJ2-5	few	CASRTGPDPYQGTQYF	TGTGCCTCTAGGACAGGGCCGGACCCTTATCAAGGGACCCAGTACTTC
TRBV4-2	TRBD2	TRBJ2-2	few	CASSQELAGAPGELFF	TGTGCCAGCAGCCAAGAACTAGCGGGGGCCCCCGGGGAGCTGTTTTTT
TRBV7-9	.	TRBJ2-5	many	CASSLGSESRGSETQYF	TGTGCCAGCAGCCTAGGTTCCGAATCAAGGGGATCAGAGACCCAGTACTTC
TRBV24-1	.	TRBJ2-1	many	CATSVGPSDPTNEQFF	TGTGCCACCAGTGTAGGCCCCTCGGACCCCACCAATGAGCAGTTCTTC
TRBV7-2	.	TRBJ2-7	many	CASSLGLLTTYEQYF	TGTGCCAGCAGCTTGGGACTCCTAACTACCTACGAGCAGTACTTC
TRBV28	.	TRBJ2-4	many	CASTLAGLAKNIQYF	TGTGCCAGCACCTTGGCGGGATTAGCCAAAAACATTCAGTACTTC
TRBV9	.	TRBJ2-2	many	CASSVGDTGELFF	TGTGCCAGCAGCGTAGGTGACACCGGGGAGCTGTTTTTT
TRBV27	.	TRBJ1-4	many	CASRTTRSGEKLFF	TGTGCCAGCAGGACTACACGGTCGGGTGAAAAACTGTTTTTT
TRBV3-1	.	TRBJ2-1	many	CASSQNARDHNEQFF	TGTGCCAGCAGCCAAAACGCCCGGGACCACAATGAGCAGTTCTTC
TRBV5-6	.	TRBJ1-2	many	CASSLGGTHYGYTF	TGTGCCAGTTCTCTGGGGGGAACACACTATGGCTACACCTTC
TRBV3-1	.	TRBJ2-2	many	CASSQDPTGELFF	TGTGCCAGCAGCCAAGATCCCACCGGGGAGCTGTTTTTT
TRBV28	.	TRBJ1-1	.	CASSLTPGPEAFF	TGTGCCAGCAGTTTGACCCCTGGGCCTGAAGCTTTCTTT
TRBV28	.	TRBJ1-1	many	CASSFAGASNTEAFF	TGTGCCAGCAGTTTTGCGGGGGCGAGTAACACTGAAGCTTTCTTT
TRBV19	TRBD2	TRBJ2-2	many	CASSILEVAGGAGELFF	TGTGCCAGTAGTATCCTCGAGGTAGCGGGAGGGGCCGGGGAGCTGTTTTTT
TRBV20-1	.	TRBJ2-3	many	CSAPGRAEGTDTQYF	TGCAGTGCTCCGGGACGGGCCGAGGGCACAGATACGCAGTATTTT
TRBV7-9	.	TRBJ2-7	few	CASSQMSTGTYEQYF	TGTGCCAGCAGCCAAATGTCGACGGGGACCTACGAGCAGTACTTC
TRBV24-1	TRBD1	TRBJ2-3	many	CATSDLGQGASDTQYF	TGTGCCACCAGTGACCTGGGACAGGGGGCATCAGATACGCAGTATTTT
TRBV28	TRBD2	TRBJ2-6	.	CASSSLGREGPGANVLTF	TGTGCCAGCAGTTCCCTGGGGCGGGAGGGCCCTGGGGCCAACGTCCTGACTTTC
TRBV6-2/TRBV6-3	.	TRBJ1-5	few	CASSYSQGVRPQHF	TGTGCCAGCAGTTACTCACAAGGGGTCCGGCCCCAGCATTTT
TRBV12-3/TRBV12-4	.	TRBJ1-3	many	CASSFGIGNTIYF	TGTGCCAGCAGTTTCGGGATTGGAAACACCATATATTTT
TRBV7-8	TRBD1	TRBJ2-3	many	CASSRQGAIDTQYF	TGTGCCAGCAGCCGACAGGGGGCAATAGATACGCAGTATTTT
TRBV6-2/TRBV6-3	.	TRBJ2-7	many	CASNYSWAPGEQYF	TGTGCCAGCAATTACTCGTGGGCGCCTGGGGAGCAGTACTTC
TRBV4-1	TRBD2	TRBJ2-7	few	CASSQVVLGAGGHYEQYF	TGCGCCAGCAGCCAAGTGGTTTTGGGAGCGGGAGGGCACTACGAGCAGTACTTC
TRBV27	.	TRBJ1-4	.	CARAGRQEKLFF	TGTGCCAGGGCGGGGCGACAGGAAAAACTGTTTTTT
TRBV6-1	.	TRBJ2-1	many	CAALGPNNEQFF	TGTGCCGCCCTAGGACCCAACAATGAGCAGTTCTTC
TRBV7-3	.	TRBJ1-3	many	CASSLDIGNTIYF	TGTGCCAGCAGCCTGGACATTGGAAACACCATATATTTT
TRBV2	.	TRBJ1-4	many	CASSEGPEKLFF	TGTGCCAGCAGTGAAGGACCCGAAAAACTGTTTTTT
TRBV24-1	TRBD2	TRBJ2-3	.	CATSDLRASGREMQYF	TGTGCCACCAGTGATTTACGGGCTAGCGGGAGGGAAATGCAGTATTTT
TRBV2	.	TRBJ1-3	many	CASSLDSLGNTIYF	TGTGCCAGCAGTCTGGACAGTCTCGGGAACACCATATATTTT